This TCR beta chain was sequenced during a study of tumor-infiltrating lymphocytes in oesophageal squamous cell carcinoma. One entry per CDR3 protein, called by TCRdb with MiXCR from the PCR reads. The sample yields about 16,000 distinct CDR3 sequences, 40% to 55% seen once. Germline-derived CDR1 and CDR2 are SGHTA and FQGNSA. CDR3 length: 16 amino acids. Losses at the gene ends were 3 bases for V and 6 bases for J; bases not matched to a gene: 11. This clonotype originated in a male donor with esophageal squamous cell carcinoma. V and J are TRBV7-2 and TRBJ1-5; 7 nucleotides line up with TRBD1. The sequencing sample was made of esophageal tumor tissue. Written as DNA, the CDR3 is TGTGCCAGCAGCTTGGTCGAGGGGGCAGCGGGTCAGCCCCAGCATTTT. Protein sequence: CASSLVEGAAGQPQHF.